This T cell receptor beta chain was found in a study of blood T cell repertoires in COVID-19 (TCRdb year 2020). Notes on the research overall: The collaborator samples originated in the United States, Italy and Spain and spanned the acute and convalescent phases of COVID-19. The prospective study material was composed of cDNA or gDNA derived from T cells, B-cell-depleted T cells, or PBMCs. Subjects who had been exposed to COVID-19, were actively infected with it, or had recovered from it provided the deeply sampled blood TCRbeta repertoires that made up the dataset. The repertoires were released in a freely available public database meant as a resource for research on the immune response to SARS-CoV-2. The samples were drawn from two sources: the first 160 participants of the ongoing ImmuneRACE study, and some 1,300 subjects contributed by 6 global collaborators. Sample metadata almost always included a de-identified subject ID, COVID-19 status, age in years and sex. Where available, HLA class I and class II types were taken from metadata supplied by the sample provider and were not determined by assay-based typing. The paper as a whole reports these results and caveats: The amount of clinical and demographic metadata varied by source and participant and was provided uncurated.

TCRbeta CDR3 regions were amplified from genomic DNA by means of the immunoSEQ Assay, a bias-controlled multiplex PCR. Processing in the source paper ran as follows. Within the assay, amplification of reference gene primers was used to estimate how many nucleated cells each sample contained. To quantify the absolute abundance of each unique TCRbeta CDR3 rearrangement, sequence reads were collapsed and filtered. For each sample, productive Simpson clonality was calculated as the square root of Simpson's diversity index across productive rearrangements. This is the immuneACCESS table as TCRdb keeps it, with only in-frame sequences that have V and J called. A part of the clones is gone; compared with another copy, unresolved V genes explain less than half, and the rest is unexplained. D and trimming were read from the DNA, whereas the V and J calls and clone size are those reported in that table. The sample data list around 67,000 clones, and 88% of these were observed just once. Jointly, the top ten make up 1.5% to 2.5% of the sample.

V gives up 2 bases and J gives up 10 bases, and the segment between their germline ends measures 18 bases. The germline V gene sets CDR1 to LGHNA and CDR2 to YSLEER. There are 15 amino acids in the CDR3, from cysteine to phenylalanine inclusive. The read is trimmed to its CDR3 DNA, 45 bases read in frame from base 1. Each collaborating institution followed its own protocols to collect whole blood in K2EDTA tubes. Collaborator samples were shipped for TCRbeta analysis as frozen whole blood, isolated PBMCs, or DNA extracted from either sample type. With respect to this clone: Which antigen it targets is not known. No base-level quality is on record; no much larger clone is a single base apart.

The V and J genes are TRBV4-3 and TRBJ2-1; TRBD1 is perhaps the D gene, given 6 matching bases. This sequence originates from a woman of 80 years or more with active or convalescent COVID-19. Sequencing was done on a sample of peripheral blood. The DNA sequence is as follows: TGCGCCAGCAGCCAAACACCTAACAGGGCAGGGGAGCAGTTCTTC. Its translation is CASSQTPNRAGEQFF.